A selection of T cell receptor beta chains follows, all from one sample in a study of molecular identifiers for immune sequencing clone quantification. TCRdb analysed the PCR reads with MiXCR anew, one entry per CDR3 protein. The table records some 650,000 distinct CDR3 sequences, 15% to 20% of them present only once. The sample consisted of naive CD8+ T cells from blood, with Jurkat cell RNA spiked in. The receptors were sampled from a human donor in good health. Some libraries in this study had Jurkat cell RNA spiked in. Each CDR3 is given with its conserved first and last residue. A D gene is named only where the DNA matches it firmly. Only some rows state a clone size, as once, few, many or a class for expanded clones.

many TRBJ2-7 TRBV29-1 NA CSVEYTGNEQYF TGCAGCGTTGAATACACCGGAAACGAGCAGTACTTC
many TRBJ2-7 TRBV10-3 TRBD1 CAISELQGAGEQYF TGTGCCATCAGTGAGTTACAGGGGGCAGGCGAGCAGTACTTC
NA TRBJ2-2 TRBV12-3/TRBV12-4 TRBD2 CASTRAGGRLPGELFF TGTGCCAGCACCCGTGCGGGAGGTCGACTCCCCGGGGAGCTGTTTTTT
NA TRBJ2-1 TRBV11-2 TRBD2 CASSSLPGLAGRQLYNEQFF TGTGCCAGCAGCTCCCTTCCCGGACTAGCGGGGCGCCAGTTATACAATGAGCAGTTCTTC
many TRBJ2-5 TRBV23-1 NA CASSPSLQETQYF TGCGCCAGCAGCCCTAGCCTCCAAGAGACCCAGTACTTC
few TRBJ1-6 TRBV28 NA CASSTLEGSSYNSPLHF TGTGCCAGCAGTACGCTCGAAGGCAGCTCCTATAATTCACCCCTCCACTTT
few TRBJ2-5 TRBV30 TRBD1 CAWSHRDRGIEETQYF TGTGCCTGGAGCCATAGGGACAGGGGAATTGAAGAGACCCAGTACTTC
many TRBJ1-4 TRBV7-2 NA CASSLVGGGAEKLFF TGTGCCAGCAGCTTAGTGGGCGGAGGGGCTGAAAAACTGTTTTTT
NA TRBJ1-1 TRBV11-3 NA CASSSRTDGSTEAFF TGTGCCAGCAGCTCGAGGACAGACGGGTCCACTGAAGCTTTCTTT
few TRBJ1-1 TRBV27 NA CASSLSPTLGEAFF TGTGCCAGCAGTTTAAGCCCTACTCTGGGTGAAGCTTTCTTT
many TRBJ1-3 TRBV30 NA CAWSVMPGPGNTIYF TGTGCCTGGAGTGTAATGCCAGGGCCGGGAAACACCATATATTTT
many TRBJ2-7 TRBV5-6 NA CASSPVGDPYEQYF TGTGCCAGCAGCCCGGTGGGGGACCCCTACGAGCAGTACTTC
many TRBJ1-5 TRBV6-2/TRBV6-3 TRBD1 CASLQGARSQPQHF TGTGCCAGCTTACAGGGGGCGAGGAGTCAGCCCCAGCATTTT
few TRBJ2-5 TRBV19 NA CASSLSVYQETQYF TGTGCCAGTAGTCTATCGGTTTACCAAGAGACCCAGTACTTC
many TRBJ2-7 TRBV4-1 TRBD1 CASSQGTGSSEQYF TGCGCCAGCAGCCAAGGGACAGGGAGTTCCGAGCAGTACTTC
NA TRBJ2-1 TRBV7-2 TRBD2 CASSAQGLAYNEQFF TGTGCCAGCAGCGCCCAGGGACTAGCCTACAATGAGCAGTTCTTC
many TRBJ2-5 TRBV9 TRBD2 CASSTTSTQREKETQYF TGTGCCAGCAGCACTACTTCAACCCAGCGGGAGAAAGAGACCCAGTACTTC
NA TRBJ2-7 TRBV16 NA CASSQYEFRQYF TGTGCCAGCAGCCAATACGAGTTTCGGCAGTACTTC
many TRBJ2-3 TRBV15 TRBD2 CATSSLAGVFTDTQYF TGTGCCACCAGCAGTTTAGCGGGAGTTTTCACAGATACGCAGTATTTT
NA TRBJ2-7 TRBV3-1 TRBD2 CASSESGLAEPYEQYF TGTGCCAGCAGTGAAAGCGGGCTAGCGGAGCCCTACGAGCAGTACTTC
many TRBJ1-1 TRBV29-1 NA CSVAYTEAFF TGCAGCGTTGCTTACACTGAAGCTTTCTTT
NA TRBJ2-2 TRBV19 NA CASSMGLITGELFF TGTGCCAGTAGTATGGGATTGATTACCGGGGAGCTGTTTTTT
many TRBJ1-5 TRBV23-1 NA CASSQSPVDPGSHKVDSNQPQHF TGCGCCAGCAGTCAATCCCCGGTTGACCCAGGCTCCCATAAGGTTGATAGCAATCAGCCCCAGCATTTT